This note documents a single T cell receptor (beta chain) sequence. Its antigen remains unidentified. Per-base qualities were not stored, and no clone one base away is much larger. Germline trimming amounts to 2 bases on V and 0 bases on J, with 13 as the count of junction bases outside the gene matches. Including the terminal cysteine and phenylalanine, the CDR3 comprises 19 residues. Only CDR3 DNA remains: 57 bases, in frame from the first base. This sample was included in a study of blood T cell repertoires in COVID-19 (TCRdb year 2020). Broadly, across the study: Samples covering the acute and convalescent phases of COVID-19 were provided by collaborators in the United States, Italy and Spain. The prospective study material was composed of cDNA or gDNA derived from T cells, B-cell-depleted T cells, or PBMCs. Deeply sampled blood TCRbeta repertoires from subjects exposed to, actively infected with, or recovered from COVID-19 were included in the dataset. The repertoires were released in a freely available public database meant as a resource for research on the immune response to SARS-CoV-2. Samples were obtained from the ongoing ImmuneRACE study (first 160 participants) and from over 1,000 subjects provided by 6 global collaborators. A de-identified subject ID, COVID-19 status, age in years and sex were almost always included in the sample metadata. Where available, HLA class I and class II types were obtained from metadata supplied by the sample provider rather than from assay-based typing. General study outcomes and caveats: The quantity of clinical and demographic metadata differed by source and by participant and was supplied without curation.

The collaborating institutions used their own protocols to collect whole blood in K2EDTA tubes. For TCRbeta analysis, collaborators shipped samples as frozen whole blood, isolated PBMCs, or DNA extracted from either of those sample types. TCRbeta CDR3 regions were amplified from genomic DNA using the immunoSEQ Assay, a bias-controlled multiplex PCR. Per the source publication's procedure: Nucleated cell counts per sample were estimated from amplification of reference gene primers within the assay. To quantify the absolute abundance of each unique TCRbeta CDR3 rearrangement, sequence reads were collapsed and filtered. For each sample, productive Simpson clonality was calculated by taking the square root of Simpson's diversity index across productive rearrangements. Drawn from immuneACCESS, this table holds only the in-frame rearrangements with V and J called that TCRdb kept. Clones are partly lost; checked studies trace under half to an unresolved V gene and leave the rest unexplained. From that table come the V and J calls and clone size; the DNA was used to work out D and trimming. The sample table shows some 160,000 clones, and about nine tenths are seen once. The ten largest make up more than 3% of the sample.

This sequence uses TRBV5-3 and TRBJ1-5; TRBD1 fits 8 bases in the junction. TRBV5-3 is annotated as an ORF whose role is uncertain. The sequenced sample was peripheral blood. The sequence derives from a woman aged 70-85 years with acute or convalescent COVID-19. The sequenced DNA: TGTGCCAGAAGCTTTAAAGGCAGGGGGCTGGACTATAGCAATCAGCCCCAGCATTTT. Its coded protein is CARSFKGRGLDYSNQPQHF.